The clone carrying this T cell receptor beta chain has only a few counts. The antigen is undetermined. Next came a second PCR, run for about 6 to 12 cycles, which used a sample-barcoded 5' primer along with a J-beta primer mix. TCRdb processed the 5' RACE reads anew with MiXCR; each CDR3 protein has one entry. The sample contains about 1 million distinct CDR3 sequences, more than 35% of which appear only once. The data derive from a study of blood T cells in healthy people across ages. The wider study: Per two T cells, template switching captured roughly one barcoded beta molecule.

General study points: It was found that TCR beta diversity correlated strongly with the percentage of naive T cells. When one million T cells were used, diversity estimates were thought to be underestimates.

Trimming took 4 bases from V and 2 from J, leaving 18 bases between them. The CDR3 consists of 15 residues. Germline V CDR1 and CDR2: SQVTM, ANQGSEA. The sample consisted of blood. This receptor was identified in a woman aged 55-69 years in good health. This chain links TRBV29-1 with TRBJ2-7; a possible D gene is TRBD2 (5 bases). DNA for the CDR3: TGCAGCGTTGTATTTGGACTCAATAATCCCTACGAGCAGTACTTC. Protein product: CSVVFGLNNPYEQYF.